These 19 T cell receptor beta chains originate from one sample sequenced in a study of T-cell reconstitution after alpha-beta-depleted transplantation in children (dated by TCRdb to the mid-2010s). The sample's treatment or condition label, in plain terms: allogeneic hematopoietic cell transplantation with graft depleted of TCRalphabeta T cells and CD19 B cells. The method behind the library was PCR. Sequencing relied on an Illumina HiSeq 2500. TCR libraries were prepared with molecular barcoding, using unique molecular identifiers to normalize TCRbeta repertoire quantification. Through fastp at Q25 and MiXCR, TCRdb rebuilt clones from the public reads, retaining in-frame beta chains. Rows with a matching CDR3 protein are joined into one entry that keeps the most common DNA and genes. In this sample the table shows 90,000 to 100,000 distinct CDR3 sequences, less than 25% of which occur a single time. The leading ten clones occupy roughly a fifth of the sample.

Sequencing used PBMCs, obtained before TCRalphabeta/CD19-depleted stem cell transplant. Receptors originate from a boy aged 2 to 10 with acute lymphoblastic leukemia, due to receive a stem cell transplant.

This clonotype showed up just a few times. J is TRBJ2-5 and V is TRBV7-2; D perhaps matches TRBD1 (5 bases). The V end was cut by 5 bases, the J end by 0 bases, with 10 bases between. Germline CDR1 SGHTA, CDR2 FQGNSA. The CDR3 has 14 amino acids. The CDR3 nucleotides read TGTGCCAGCAGCCGACAGAGCCACCAAGAGACCCAGTACTTC. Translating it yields CASSRQSHQETQYF.

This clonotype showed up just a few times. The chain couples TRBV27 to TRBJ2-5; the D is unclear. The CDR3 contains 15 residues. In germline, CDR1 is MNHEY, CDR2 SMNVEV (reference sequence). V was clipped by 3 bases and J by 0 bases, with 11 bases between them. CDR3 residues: CASSLTERYQETQYF. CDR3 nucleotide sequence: TGTGCCAGCAGTTTGACGGAGAGGTACCAAGAGACCCAGTACTTC.

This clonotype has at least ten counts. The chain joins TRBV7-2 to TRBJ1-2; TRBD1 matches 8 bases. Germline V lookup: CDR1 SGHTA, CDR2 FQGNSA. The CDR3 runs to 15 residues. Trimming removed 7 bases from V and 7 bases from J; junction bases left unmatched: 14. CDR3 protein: CASTLGSDRGGGYTF. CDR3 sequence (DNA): TGTGCCAGCACCCTAGGGTCCGACAGGGGTGGTGGCTACACCTTC.

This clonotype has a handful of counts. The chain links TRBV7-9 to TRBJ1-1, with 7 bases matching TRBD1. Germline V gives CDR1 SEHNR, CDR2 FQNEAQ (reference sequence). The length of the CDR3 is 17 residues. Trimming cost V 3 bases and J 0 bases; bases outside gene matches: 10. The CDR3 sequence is CASSFKQTGFMNTEAFF. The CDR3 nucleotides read TGTGCCAGCAGCTTTAAACAGACAGGGTTTATGAACACTGAAGCTTTCTTT.

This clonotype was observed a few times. The CDR3 DNA sequence: TGCAGTGGGCAGGGTGGGTACACTGAAGCTTTCTTT. Protein product: CSGQGGYTEAFF. This chain links TRBV20-1 with TRBJ1-1, with D perhaps matching TRBD1 (5 bases). V lost 7 bases and J 3 bases, leaving 12 bases between the germline ends. The germline gives CDR1 DFQATT, CDR2 SNEGSKA (reference sequence). The CDR3 has 12 residues.

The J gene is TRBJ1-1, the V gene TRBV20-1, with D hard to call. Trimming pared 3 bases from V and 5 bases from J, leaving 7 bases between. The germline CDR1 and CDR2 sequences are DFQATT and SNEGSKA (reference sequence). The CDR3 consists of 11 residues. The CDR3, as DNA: TGCAGTGCTAGTCGGCGTACTGAAGCTTTCTTT. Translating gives CSASRRTEAFF.

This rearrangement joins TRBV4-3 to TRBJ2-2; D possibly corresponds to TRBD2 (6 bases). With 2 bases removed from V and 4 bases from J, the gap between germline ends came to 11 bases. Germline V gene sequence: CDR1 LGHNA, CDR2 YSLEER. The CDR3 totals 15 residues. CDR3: CASSQLGLSTGELFF. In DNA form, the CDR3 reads TGCGCCAGCAGCCAACTGGGACTGAGCACCGGGGAGCTGTTTTTT.

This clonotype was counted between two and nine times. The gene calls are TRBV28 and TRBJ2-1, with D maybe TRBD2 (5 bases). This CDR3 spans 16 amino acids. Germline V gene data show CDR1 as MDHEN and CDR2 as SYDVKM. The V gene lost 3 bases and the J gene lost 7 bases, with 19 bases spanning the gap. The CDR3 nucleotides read TGTGCCAGCAGTTTTAGTGGTCAGCTAGCTTCAAATGAGCAGTTCTTC. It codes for CASSFSGQLASNEQFF.

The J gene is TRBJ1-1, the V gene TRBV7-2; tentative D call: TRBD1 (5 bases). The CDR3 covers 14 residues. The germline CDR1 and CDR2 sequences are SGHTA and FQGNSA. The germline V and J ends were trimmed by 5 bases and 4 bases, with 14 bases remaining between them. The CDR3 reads CASSQDTMSTEAFF. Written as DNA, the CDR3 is TGTGCCAGCAGCCAGGACACCATGAGCACTGAAGCTTTCTTT.

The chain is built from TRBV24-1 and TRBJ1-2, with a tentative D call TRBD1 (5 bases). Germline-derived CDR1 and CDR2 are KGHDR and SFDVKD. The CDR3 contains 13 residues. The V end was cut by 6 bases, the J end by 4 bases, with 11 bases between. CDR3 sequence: CATSSRGGYGYTF. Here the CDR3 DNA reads TGTGCCACCAGTTCAAGGGGCGGCTATGGCTACACCTTC.

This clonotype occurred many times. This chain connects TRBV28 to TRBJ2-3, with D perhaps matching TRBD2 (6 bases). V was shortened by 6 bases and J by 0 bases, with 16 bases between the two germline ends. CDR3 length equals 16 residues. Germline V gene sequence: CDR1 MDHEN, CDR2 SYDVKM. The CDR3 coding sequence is TGTGCCAGCAGGGAGCGGGTAGATCCTAGCACAGATACGCAGTATTTT. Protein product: CASRERVDPSTDTQYF.

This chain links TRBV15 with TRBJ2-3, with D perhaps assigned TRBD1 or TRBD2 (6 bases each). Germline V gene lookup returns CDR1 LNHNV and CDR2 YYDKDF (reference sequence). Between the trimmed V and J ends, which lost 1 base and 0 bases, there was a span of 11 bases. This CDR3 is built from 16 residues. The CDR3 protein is CATSRVAGTSTDTQYF. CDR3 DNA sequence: TGTGCCACCAGCAGAGTGGCGGGGACAAGCACAGATACGCAGTATTTT.

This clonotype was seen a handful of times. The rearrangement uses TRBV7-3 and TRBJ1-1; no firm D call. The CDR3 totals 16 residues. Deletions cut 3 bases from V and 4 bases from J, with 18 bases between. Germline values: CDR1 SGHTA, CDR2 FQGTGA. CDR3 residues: CASSLVALRGGTEAFF. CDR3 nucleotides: TGTGCCAGCAGCTTGGTCGCGTTGCGGGGTGGCACTGAAGCTTTCTTT.

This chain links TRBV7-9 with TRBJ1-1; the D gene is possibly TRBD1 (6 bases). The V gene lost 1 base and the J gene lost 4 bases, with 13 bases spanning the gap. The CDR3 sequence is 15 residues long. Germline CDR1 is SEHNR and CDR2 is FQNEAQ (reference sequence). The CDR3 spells CASSLGGQGGTEAFF. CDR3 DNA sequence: TGTGCCAGCAGCTTAGGGGGGCAGGGAGGCACTGAAGCTTTCTTT.

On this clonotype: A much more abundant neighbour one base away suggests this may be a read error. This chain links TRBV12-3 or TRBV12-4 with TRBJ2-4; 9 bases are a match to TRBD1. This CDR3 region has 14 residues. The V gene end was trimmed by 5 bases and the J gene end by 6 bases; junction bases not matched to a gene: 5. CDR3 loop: CASSPGQGLNIQYF. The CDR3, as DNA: TGTGCCAGCAGTCCCGGACAGGGGTTAAACATTCAGTACTTC.

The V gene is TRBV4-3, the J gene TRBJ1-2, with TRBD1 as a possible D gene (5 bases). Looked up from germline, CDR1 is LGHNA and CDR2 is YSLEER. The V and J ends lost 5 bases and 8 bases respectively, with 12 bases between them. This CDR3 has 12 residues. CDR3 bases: TGCGCCAGCAGCTTAGGGACGTCAGGCTACACCTTC. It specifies CASSLGTSGYTF.

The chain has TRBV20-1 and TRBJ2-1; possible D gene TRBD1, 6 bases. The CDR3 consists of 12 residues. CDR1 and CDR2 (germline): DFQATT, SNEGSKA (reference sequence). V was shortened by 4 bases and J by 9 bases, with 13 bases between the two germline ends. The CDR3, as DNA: TGCAGTGCTACCGAAACAGGGATTGAGCAGTTCTTC. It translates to CSATETGIEQFF.

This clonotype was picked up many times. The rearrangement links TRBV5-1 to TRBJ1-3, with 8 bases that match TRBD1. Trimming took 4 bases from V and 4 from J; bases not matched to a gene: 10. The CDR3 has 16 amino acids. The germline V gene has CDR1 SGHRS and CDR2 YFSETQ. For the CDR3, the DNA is TGCGCCAGCAGCACGCTCCCGACAGGGGTCGGAAACACCATATATTTT. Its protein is CASSTLPTGVGNTIYF.

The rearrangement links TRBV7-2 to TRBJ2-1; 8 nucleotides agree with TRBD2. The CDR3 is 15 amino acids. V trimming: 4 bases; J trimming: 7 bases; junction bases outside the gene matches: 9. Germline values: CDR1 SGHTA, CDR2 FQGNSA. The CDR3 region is CASSSGLVRRNEQFF. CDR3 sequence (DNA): TGTGCCAGCAGCTCGGGACTAGTCCGGAGAAATGAGCAGTTCTTC.